This entry features one TCR beta chain sequence. This sample stems from a study of blood T cell repertoires in COVID-19. About the research overall: Sites across the United States, Italy and Spain contributed samples from acute and convalescent COVID-19. PBMCs, B-cell-depleted T cells, or T cells provided the cDNA or gDNA that made up the material.

As processed by the authors: Amplification of reference gene primers was used by the study to estimate nucleated cell counts. Sequenced by immunoSEQ multiplex PCR; TCRdb stores in-frame clones only, minus some. V and J calls and clone size are given by that table; D and trimming were obtained from the DNA. The sample holds more than 200,000 clones; 75% to 90% are singletons and the top ten take under 2.5%. Sequencing input: peripheral blood. The TCR was taken from a man younger than 45 with active or convalescent COVID-19.

This CDR3 reads CAWSGNIRGEGTF. CDR3 bases: TGTGCCTGGAGCGGCAACATCAGGGGTGAGGGCACCTTC. V is TRBV30 and J is TRBJ1-2; D perhaps matches TRBD1 (6 bases). This CDR3 has 13 residues. V was cut by 3 bases and J by 13 bases, with 21 bases left in between. Germline V gene sequence: CDR1 GTSNPN, CDR2 SVGIG (reference sequence).